The 11 T cell receptor beta chains reported below all come from one sample, sequenced in a study of T cells in Graves' hyperthyroidism and ophthalmopathy (dated by TCRdb to between 2018 and 2021). The library was generated by multiplex PCR. The data were produced on an Illumina HiSeq 2000. TCR beta CDR3 regions were amplified from RNA transcripts. The TCR CDR3 was subjected to a first round of RT-PCR using the HTBI primer set and the Qiagen OneStep RT-PCR kit. In TCRdb, the public reads were trimmed at Q25 with fastp and aligned with MiXCR, with productive beta chains retained. Identical CDR3 proteins give one entry, which carries the most common genes and DNA. Counted in this sample were hundreds of thousands of distinct CDR3 sequences; roughly a third of them appeared once. Clones ranked in the top ten supply roughly 30% of the sample. The specimen was blood. The receptors come from a middle-aged woman with Graves' hyperthyroidism.

This chain connects TRBV20-1 to TRBJ2-5; either TRBD1 or TRBD2 may fit D (6 bases each). The germline gives CDR1 DFQATT, CDR2 SNEGSKA (reference sequence). V lost 6 bases, J lost 2 bases, and 22 bases lay in between. There are 16 residues in the CDR3. The CDR3 bases are TGCAGTGCCCGAGGGGGGTCTAGCCGATATCAAGAGACCCAGTACTTC. Translation: CSARGGSSRYQETQYF.

V and J are TRBV14 and TRBJ2-3; D ambiguous. Trimming stripped 1 base from V and 6 bases from J, with 8 bases between. Germline CDR1 is SGHDN and CDR2 is FVKESK. CDR3 length: 13 amino acids. In DNA, the CDR3 is TGTGCCAGCAGCCAAGTCCTGAGGGATACGCAGTATTTT. This encodes CASSQVLRDTQYF.

As to this clonotype: A read error may explain this, as a much larger clone is one base away. This chain links TRBV7-9 with TRBJ2-7; D gene ambiguous. The CDR3 contains 12 residues. V gave up 3 bases and J gave up 6 bases, with 9 bases separating them. Germline loops: CDR1 SEHNR, CDR2 FQNEAQ (reference sequence). The CDR3: CASSFSTCEQYF. In DNA, the CDR3 is TGTGCCAGCAGCTTCTCGACCTGCGAGCAGTACTTC.

The V call is TRBV20-1, the J call TRBJ2-7, with 8 positions matching TRBD2. This CDR3 is built from 14 residues. Unmatched junction bases numbered 10, after V lost 3 bases and J lost 6 bases. The germline CDR1 and CDR2 sequences are DFQATT and SNEGSKA (reference sequence). CDR3 region: CSARGRGDTGEQYF. CDR3 bases: TGCAGTGCTAGGGGGCGGGGGGACACGGGCGAGCAGTACTTC.

This clonotype turned up a few times. At one of its ends the junction is not consistent with the germline gene, which may arise from a read error. This rearrangement joins TRBV29-1 to TRBJ1-1; D gene unclear. This CDR3 comprises 15 residues. Germline CDR1 reads SQVTM; CDR2 reads ANQGSEA. Here the CDR3 reads CASFSAEATNTEAFF. As DNA, the CDR3 is TGTGCCAGCTTTTCAGCGGAGGCAACTAACACTGAAGCTTTCTTT. The full variable domain, with the rest looked up from reference TRBV29-1 and TRBJ1-1, is SAVISQKPSRDICQRGTSLTIQCQVDSQVTMMFWYRQQPGQSLTLIATANQGSEATYESGFVIDKFPISRPNLTFSTLTVSNMSPEDSSIYLCASFSAEATNTEAFFGQGTRLTVV.

This clonotype was recorded at least ten times. DNA for the CDR3: TGTGCCAGCAGCTTAGGAGGTCAGGGGTATTCACCCCTCCACTTT. Residues: CASSLGGQGYSPLHF. This chain connects TRBV7-2 to TRBJ1-6, with TRBD1 as a possible D gene (6 bases). The CDR3 runs 15 residues. Germline V CDR1 and CDR2: SGHTA, FQGNSA. V lost 1 base and J 8 bases, leaving 12 bases between the germline ends.

V and J are TRBV2 and TRBJ2-5; TRBD1 agrees at 7 bases. The CDR3 has 13 amino acids. V shed 7 bases, J shed 6 bases, and the junction held 8 bases outside the gene matches. Germline-derived CDR1 and CDR2 are SNHLY and FYNNEI. The CDR3 sequence is CASKMTGQKTQYF. Here the CDR3 DNA reads TGTGCCAGCAAAATGACAGGGCAGAAGACCCAGTACTTC.

There are many counts of this clonotype. The chain joins TRBV20-1 to TRBJ2-7, with D tentatively TRBD1 (6 bases). The CDR3 is 13 amino acids. Germline-derived CDR1 and CDR2 are DFQATT and SNEGSKA (reference sequence). V lost 7 bases, J lost 3 bases, and 16 bases lay in between. The CDR3 coding sequence is TGCAGTGTTGAGGCCGAGACAGGCTACGAGCAGTACTTC. It translates to CSVEAETGYEQYF.

This chain connects TRBV10-1 to TRBJ1-1; 7 bases are a match to TRBD1. Trimming cost V 2 bases and J 8 bases; bases outside gene matches: 5. CDR1 is WNHNN and CDR2 is SYGVQD in the germline V gene (reference sequence). This CDR3 has 13 amino acids. The CDR3 sequence is CASSENRGREAFF. In DNA, the CDR3 is TGCGCCAGCAGTGAGAACAGGGGCCGCGAAGCTTTCTTT.

This clonotype was seen many times. This chain links TRBV7-8 with TRBJ1-1; a weak D match, TRBD1 (6 bases). V lost 1 base, J lost 11 bases, and 11 bases lay in between. CDR1 and CDR2 from the germline V gene are SGHVS and FQNEAQ. The length of the CDR3 is 12 residues. The DNA of the CDR3 is TGTGCCAGCAGCTTAGAGGGGGGTTCTGCTTTCTTT. It encodes CASSLEGGSAFF.

The chain couples TRBV7-9 to TRBJ1-6, with D unresolved. Germline CDR1 is SEHNR and CDR2 is FQNEAQ (reference sequence). The CDR3 loop spans 14 amino acids. Trimming took off 5 bases at V and 7 bases at J, with 12 bases between the two ends. The CDR3 spells CASSKGPENSPLHF. The CDR3 DNA is TGTGCCAGCAGCAAAGGGCCAGAAAATTCACCCCTCCACTTT.